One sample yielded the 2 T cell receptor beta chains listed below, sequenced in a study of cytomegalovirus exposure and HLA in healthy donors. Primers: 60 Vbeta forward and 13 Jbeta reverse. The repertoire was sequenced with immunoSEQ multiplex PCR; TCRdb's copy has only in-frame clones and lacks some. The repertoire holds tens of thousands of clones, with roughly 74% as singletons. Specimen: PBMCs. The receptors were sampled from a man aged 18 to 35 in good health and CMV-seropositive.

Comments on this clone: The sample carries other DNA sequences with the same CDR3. CDR3 sequence: CASSLGSYEQYF. The CDR3 DNA is TGTGCCAGCAGCTTGGGGAGCTACGAGCAGTACTTC. The chain combines TRBV7-8 with TRBJ2-7; D is perhaps TRBD2 (5 bases). The CDR3 extends over 12 amino acids. CDR1 is SGHVS, CDR2 FQNEAQ, per germline. Trimming removed 3 bases from V and 3 bases from J, with 6 bases in between.

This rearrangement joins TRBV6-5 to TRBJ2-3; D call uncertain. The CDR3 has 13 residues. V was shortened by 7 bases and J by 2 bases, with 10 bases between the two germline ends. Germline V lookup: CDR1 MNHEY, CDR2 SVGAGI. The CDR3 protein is CASTPTITDTQYF. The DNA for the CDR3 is TGTGCCAGCACTCCCACTATCACAGATACGCAGTATTTT.